This entry concerns a single TCR beta chain. With V trimmed by 5 bases and J by 0 bases, 11 bases remained unmatched. The CDR3 is 17 residues long. Germline V gene sequence: CDR1 SGHVS, CDR2 FQNEAQ. The sample is drawn from a study of T-cell memory formation after mild COVID-19. Study overall: For the most part, TCR clusters were specific to one donor.

MiXCR was run by TCRdb on the 5' RACE reads, yielding one entry per CDR3 protein. The sample holds under 250,000 distinct CDR3 sequences, over 15% seen once. The chain uses TRBV7-8 and TRBJ1-1, with TRBD1 matching 8 bases. The source is an adult woman who had mild COVID-19 (a few samples of this study predate the infection). Cell type and time point are not known. The sample was PBMCs or a T cell subset sorted from them (not recorded which). The CDR3 region is CASSLGQGGIMNTEAFF. The CDR3 region has the DNA TGTGCCAGCAGCCTCGGACAGGGAGGGATCATGAACACTGAAGCTTTCTTT.